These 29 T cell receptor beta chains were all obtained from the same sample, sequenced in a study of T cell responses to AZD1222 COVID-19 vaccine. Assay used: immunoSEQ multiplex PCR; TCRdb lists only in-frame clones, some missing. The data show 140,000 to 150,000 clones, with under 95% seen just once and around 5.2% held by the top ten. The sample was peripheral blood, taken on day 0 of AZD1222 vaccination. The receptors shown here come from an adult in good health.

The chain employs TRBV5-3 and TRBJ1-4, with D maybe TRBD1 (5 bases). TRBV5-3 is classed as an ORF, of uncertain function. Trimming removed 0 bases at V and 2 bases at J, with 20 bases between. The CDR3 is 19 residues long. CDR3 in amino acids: CARSLAILSGWGTNEKLFF. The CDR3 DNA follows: TGTGCCAGAAGCTTGGCGATTCTATCAGGGTGGGGGACTAATGAAAAACTGTTTTTT.

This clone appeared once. The CDR3: CASSLQGALEQYF. The CDR3 DNA reads TGTGCCAGCAGTCTACAGGGGGCGCTTGAGCAGTACTTC. The V call is TRBV14, the J call TRBJ2-7, with 9 bases lining up with TRBD1. The CDR3 contains 13 residues. The germline gives CDR1 SGHDN, CDR2 FVKESK. The trim removed 6 bases at V and 7 bases at J, leaving 7 bases unmatched.

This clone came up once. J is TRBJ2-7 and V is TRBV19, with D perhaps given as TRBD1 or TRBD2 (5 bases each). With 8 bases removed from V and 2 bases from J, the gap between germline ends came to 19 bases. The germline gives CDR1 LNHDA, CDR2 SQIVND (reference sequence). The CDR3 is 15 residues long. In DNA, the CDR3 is TGTGCCAGTGCCGTGTCCGGGACCCAGCCCTACGAGCAGTACTTC. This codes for CASAVSGTQPYEQYF.

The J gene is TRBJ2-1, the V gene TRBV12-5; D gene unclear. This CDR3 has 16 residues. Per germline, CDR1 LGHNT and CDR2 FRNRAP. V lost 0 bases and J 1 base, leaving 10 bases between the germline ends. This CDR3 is CASGLVLGKSYNEQFF. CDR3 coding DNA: TGTGCTAGTGGTTTGGTACTGGGGAAATCCTACAATGAGCAGTTCTTC.

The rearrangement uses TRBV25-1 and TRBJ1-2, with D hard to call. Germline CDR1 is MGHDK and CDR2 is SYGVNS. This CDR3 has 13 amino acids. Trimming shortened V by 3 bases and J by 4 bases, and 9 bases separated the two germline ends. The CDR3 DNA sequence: TGTGCCAGCAGTGATAGCAGGCTCTATGGCTACACCTTC. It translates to CASSDSRLYGYTF.

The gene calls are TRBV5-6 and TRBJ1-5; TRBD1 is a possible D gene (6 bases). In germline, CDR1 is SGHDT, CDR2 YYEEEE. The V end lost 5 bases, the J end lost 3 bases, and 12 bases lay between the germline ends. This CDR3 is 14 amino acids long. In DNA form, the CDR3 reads TGTGCCAGCAGTTATACAGGGTACAATCAGCCCCAGCATTTT. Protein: CASSYTGYNQPQHF.

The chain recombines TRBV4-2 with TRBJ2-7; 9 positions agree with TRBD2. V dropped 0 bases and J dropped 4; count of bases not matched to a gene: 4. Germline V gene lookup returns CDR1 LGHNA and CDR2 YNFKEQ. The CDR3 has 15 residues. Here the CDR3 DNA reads TGTGCCAGCAGCCAAGATGGGACTAGCAGGTACGAGCAGTACTTC. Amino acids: CASSQDGTSRYEQYF.

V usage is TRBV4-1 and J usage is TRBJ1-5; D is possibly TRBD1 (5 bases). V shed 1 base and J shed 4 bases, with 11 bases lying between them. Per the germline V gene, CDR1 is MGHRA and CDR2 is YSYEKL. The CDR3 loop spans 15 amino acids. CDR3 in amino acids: CASSQAWGGNQPQHF. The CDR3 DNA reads TGCGCCAGCAGCCAAGCTTGGGGGGGGAATCAGCCCCAGCATTTT.

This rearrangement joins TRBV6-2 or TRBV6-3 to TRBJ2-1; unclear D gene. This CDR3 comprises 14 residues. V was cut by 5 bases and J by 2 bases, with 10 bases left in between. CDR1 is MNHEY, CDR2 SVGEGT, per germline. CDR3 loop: CASSLGKAYNEQFF. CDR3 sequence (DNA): TGTGCCAGCAGTCTGGGAAAGGCCTACAATGAGCAGTTCTTC.

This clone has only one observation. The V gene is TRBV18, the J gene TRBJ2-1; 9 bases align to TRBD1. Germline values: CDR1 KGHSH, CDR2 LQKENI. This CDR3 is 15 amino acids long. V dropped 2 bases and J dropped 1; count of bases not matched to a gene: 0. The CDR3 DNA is TGTGCCAGCTCACCAGGGACAGGGTCCTACAATGAGCAGTTCTTC. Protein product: CASSPGTGSYNEQFF.

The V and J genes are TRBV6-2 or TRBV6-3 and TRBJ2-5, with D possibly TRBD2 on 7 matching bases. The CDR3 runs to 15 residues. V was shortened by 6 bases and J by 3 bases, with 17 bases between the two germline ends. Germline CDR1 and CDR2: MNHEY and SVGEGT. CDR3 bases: TGTGCCAGCAGCACAGGGTACGGGGGGAAAGAGACCCAGTACTTC. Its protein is CASSTGYGGKETQYF.

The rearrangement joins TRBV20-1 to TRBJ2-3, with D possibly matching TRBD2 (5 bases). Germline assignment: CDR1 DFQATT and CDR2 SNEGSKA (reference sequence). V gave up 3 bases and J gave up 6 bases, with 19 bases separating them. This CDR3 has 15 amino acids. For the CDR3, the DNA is TGCAGTGCTAGTCTATCAGCGGTACGATCTGATACGCAGTATTTT. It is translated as CSASLSAVRSDTQYF.

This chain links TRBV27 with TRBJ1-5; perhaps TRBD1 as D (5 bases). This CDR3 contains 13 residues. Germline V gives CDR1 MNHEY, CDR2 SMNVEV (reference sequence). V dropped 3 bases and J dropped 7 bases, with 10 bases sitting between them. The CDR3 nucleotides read TGTGCCAGCAGTTTCAGGGCAAAACAGCCCCAGCATTTT. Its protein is CASSFRAKQPQHF.

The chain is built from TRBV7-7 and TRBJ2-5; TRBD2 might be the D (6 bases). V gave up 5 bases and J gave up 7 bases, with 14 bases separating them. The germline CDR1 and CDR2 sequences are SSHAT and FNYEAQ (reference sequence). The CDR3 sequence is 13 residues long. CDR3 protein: CASSATSAGTQYF. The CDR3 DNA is TGTGCCAGCAGCGCGACTAGTGCGGGGACCCAGTACTTC. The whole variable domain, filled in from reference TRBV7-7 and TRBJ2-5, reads GAGVSQSPRYKVTKRGQDVTLRCDPISSHATLYWYQQALGQGPEFLTYFNYEAQPDKSGLPSDRFSAERPEGSISTLTIQRTEQRDSAMYRCASSATSAGTQYFGPGTRLLVL.

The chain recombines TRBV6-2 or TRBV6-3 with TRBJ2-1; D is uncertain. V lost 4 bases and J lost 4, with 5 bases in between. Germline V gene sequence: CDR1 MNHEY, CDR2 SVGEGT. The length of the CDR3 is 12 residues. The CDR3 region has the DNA TGTGCCAGCAGTTCCTTTTACAATGAGCAGTTCTTC. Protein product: CASSSFYNEQFF.

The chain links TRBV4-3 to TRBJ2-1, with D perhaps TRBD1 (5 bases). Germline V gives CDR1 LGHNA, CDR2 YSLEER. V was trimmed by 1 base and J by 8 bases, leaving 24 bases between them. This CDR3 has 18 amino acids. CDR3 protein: CASSQALIVDSVMDEQFF. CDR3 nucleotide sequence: TGCGCCAGCAGCCAAGCCTTAATCGTTGACAGCGTCATGGATGAGCAGTTCTTC.

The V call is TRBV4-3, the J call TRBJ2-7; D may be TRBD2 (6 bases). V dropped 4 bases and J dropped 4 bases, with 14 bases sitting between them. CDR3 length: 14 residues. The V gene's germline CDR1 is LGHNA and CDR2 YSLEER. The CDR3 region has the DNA TGCGCCAGCAGCCCCATGCGGAGCGGGTACGAGCAGTACTTC. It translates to CASSPMRSGYEQYF.

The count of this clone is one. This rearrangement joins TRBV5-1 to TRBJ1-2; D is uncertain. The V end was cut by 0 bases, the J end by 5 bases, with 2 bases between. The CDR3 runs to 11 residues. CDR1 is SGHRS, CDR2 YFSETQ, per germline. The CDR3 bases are TGCGCCAGCAGCTTGGGATATGGCTACACCTTC. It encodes CASSLGYGYTF.

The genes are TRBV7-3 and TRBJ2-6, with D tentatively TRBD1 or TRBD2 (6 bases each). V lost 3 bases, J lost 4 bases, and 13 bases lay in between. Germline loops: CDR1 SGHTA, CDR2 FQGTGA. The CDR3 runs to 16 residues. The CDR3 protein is CASSFGGAEGANVLTF. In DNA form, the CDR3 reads TGTGCCAGCAGCTTCGGGGGCGCGGAAGGGGCCAACGTCCTGACTTTC.

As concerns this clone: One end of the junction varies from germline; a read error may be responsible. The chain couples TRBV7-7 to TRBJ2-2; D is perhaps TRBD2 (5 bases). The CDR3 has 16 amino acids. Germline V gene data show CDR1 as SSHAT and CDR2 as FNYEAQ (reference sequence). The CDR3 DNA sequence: TGTGCTAGCAGCATGAGCGGACCGCCGAACACCGGGGAGCTGTTTTTT. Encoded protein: CASSMSGPPNTGELFF.

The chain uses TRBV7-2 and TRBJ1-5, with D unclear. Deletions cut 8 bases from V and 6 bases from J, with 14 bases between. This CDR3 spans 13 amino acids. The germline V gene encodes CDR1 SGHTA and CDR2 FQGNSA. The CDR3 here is CASGSGLSQPQHF. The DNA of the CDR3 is TGTGCCAGCGGATCGGGGTTGAGTCAGCCCCAGCATTTT.

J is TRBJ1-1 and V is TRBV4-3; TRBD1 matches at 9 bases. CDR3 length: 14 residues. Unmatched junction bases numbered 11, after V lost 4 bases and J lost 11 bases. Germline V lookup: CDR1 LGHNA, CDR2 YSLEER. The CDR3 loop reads CASSRWDREVEAFF. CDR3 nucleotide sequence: TGCGCCAGCAGCCGCTGGGACAGGGAGGTGGAGGCTTTCTTT.

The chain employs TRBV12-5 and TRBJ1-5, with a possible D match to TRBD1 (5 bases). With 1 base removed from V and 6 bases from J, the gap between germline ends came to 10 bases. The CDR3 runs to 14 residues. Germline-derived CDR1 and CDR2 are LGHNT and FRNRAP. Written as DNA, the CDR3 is TGTGCTAGTGGTTTGGGGTCGCAGGGTCAGCCCCAGCATTTT. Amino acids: CASGLGSQGQPQHF.

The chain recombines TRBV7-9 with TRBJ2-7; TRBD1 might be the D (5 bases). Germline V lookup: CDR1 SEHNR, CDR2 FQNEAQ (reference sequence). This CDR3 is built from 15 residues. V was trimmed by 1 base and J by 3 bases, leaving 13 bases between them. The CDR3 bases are TGTGCCAGCAGCTTAGGAATTGGGGCCCTCTACGAGCAGTACTTC. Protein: CASSLGIGALYEQYF.

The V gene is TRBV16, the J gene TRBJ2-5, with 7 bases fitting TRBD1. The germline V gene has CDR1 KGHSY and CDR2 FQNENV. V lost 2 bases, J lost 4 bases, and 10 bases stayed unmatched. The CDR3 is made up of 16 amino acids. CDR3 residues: CASSQRDREGRETQYF. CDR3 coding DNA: TGTGCCAGCAGCCAAAGGGACAGAGAGGGGAGAGAGACCCAGTACTTC.

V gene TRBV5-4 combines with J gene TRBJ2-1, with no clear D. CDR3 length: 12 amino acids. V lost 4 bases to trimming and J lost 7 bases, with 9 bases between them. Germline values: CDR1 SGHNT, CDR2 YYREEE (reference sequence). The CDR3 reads CASSTELNEQFF. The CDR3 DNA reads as TGTGCCAGCAGCACGGAACTTAATGAGCAGTTCTTC.

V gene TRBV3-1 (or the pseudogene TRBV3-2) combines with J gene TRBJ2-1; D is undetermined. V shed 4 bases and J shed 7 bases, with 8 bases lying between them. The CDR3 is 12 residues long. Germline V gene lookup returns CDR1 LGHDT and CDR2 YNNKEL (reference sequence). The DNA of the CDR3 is TGTGCCAGCAGCCCTGCCTGGAATGAGCAGTTCTTC. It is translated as CASSPAWNEQFF.

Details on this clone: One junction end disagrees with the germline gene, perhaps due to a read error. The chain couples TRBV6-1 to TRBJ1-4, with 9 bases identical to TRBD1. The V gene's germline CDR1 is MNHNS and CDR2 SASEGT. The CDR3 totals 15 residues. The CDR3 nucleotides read TGTGCCAGCACTGAAGGGACAGGGTTAGCGGAAAAACTGTTTTTT. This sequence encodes CASTEGTGLAEKLFF.

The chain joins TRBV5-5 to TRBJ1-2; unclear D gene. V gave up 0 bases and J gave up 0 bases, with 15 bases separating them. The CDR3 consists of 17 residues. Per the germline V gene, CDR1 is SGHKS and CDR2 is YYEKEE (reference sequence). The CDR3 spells CASSLVPGPHTNYGYTF. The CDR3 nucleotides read TGTGCCAGCAGCTTGGTACCAGGCCCCCATACTAACTATGGCTACACCTTC.